Listed below are T cell receptor beta chains from one sample, sequenced in a study of T cell responses to AZD1222 COVID-19 vaccine. The repertoire was sequenced with immunoSEQ multiplex PCR; TCRdb's copy has only in-frame clones and lacks some. The data contain fewer than 150,000 clones, 70% to 90% of them singletons. Sequenced here: peripheral blood, sampled on day 0 of AZD1222 vaccination. These receptor sequences come from an adult in good health. The CDR3 runs from the conserved cysteine through the conserved F or W. The order of the fields is D gene, V gene, clone size, J gene, CDR3 DNA, CDR3 protein. The D gene is left open where the match is weak. Clone size is given for some rows only: seen once, a few or many times, or a class if the clone is expanded.

d_gene: .; v_gene: TRBV30; abundance: few; j_gene: TRBJ2-2; CDR3nt: TGTGCCTGGTCCTCGGAGAACACCGGGGAGCTGTTTTTT; CDR3aa: CAWSSENTGELFF
d_gene: .; v_gene: TRBV5-4; abundance: .; j_gene: TRBJ1-5; CDR3nt: TGTGCCAGCAGCCCAGGATCCAATCAGCCCCAGCATTTT; CDR3aa: CASSPGSNQPQHF
d_gene: .; v_gene: TRBV7-6; abundance: .; j_gene: TRBJ2-4; CDR3nt: TGTGCCAGCAGCTTAACGTACATTCAGTACTTC; CDR3aa: CASSLTYIQYF
d_gene: TRBD2; v_gene: TRBV6-5; abundance: .; j_gene: TRBJ2-3; CDR3nt: TGTGCCAGCAGTTACGGGACTAGCGGGGGAGCAGATACGCAGTATTTT; CDR3aa: CASSYGTSGGADTQYF
d_gene: .; v_gene: TRBV5-1; abundance: .; j_gene: TRBJ2-7; CDR3nt: TGCGCCAGCACCCGGGATAGATCCTACGAGCAGTACTTC; CDR3aa: CASTRDRSYEQYF
d_gene: .; v_gene: TRBV5-1; abundance: .; j_gene: TRBJ1-5; CDR3nt: TGCGCCAGCAGCCCGGGACCCCTTGGACAGCCCCAGCATTTT; CDR3aa: CASSPGPLGQPQHF
d_gene: .; v_gene: TRBV5-1; abundance: .; j_gene: TRBJ2-7; CDR3nt: TGCGCCAGCAGCTTGGAAAGTGGGGGATGGGACGAGCAGTACTTC; CDR3aa: CASSLESGGWDEQYF
d_gene: TRBD1; v_gene: TRBV5-6; abundance: .; j_gene: TRBJ1-2; CDR3nt: TGTGCCAGCAGCGACCTGGACAGGACTTACTATGGCTACACCTTC; CDR3aa: CASSDLDRTYYGYTF
d_gene: .; v_gene: TRBV27; abundance: .; j_gene: TRBJ1-2; CDR3nt: TGTGCCAGCAGTCTACAATGGGGGGACTATGGCTACACCTTC; CDR3aa: CASSLQWGDYGYTF
d_gene: .; v_gene: TRBV7-2; abundance: .; j_gene: TRBJ1-3; CDR3nt: TGTGCCAGCAGCTGGGACTTCAGCTCTGGAAACACCATATATTTT; CDR3aa: CASSWDFSSGNTIYF
d_gene: .; v_gene: TRBV30; abundance: few; j_gene: TRBJ1-1; CDR3nt: TGTGCCTTCCGAGGCGGAGGTGCAGCTGAAGCTTTCTTT; CDR3aa: CAFRGGGAAEAFF
d_gene: .; v_gene: TRBV6-4; abundance: .; j_gene: TRBJ2-2; CDR3nt: TGTGCCAGCAGTGACTCGAACCAGGGGAGAACCGGGGAGCTGTTTTTT; CDR3aa: CASSDSNQGRTGELFF
d_gene: TRBD2; v_gene: TRBV24-1; abundance: .; j_gene: TRBJ2-3; CDR3nt: TGTGCCACCAGTCCCACTAGCGGTCGGCCAGATACGCAGTATTTT; CDR3aa: CATSPTSGRPDTQYF
d_gene: .; v_gene: TRBV12-3/TRBV12-4; abundance: .; j_gene: TRBJ1-1; CDR3nt: TGTGCCAGCACCCGACAAGACACTGAAGCTTTCTTT; CDR3aa: CASTRQDTEAFF
d_gene: .; v_gene: TRBV5-5; abundance: .; j_gene: TRBJ1-2; CDR3nt: TGTGCCACTGGGACAACCCCCTTGATATATGGCTACACCTTC; CDR3aa: CATGTTPLIYGYTF
d_gene: .; v_gene: TRBV7-9; abundance: .; j_gene: TRBJ1-1; CDR3nt: TGTGCCAGCAGCTCGCGGACCCATGAAGCTTTCTTT; CDR3aa: CASSSRTHEAFF
d_gene: TRBD1; v_gene: TRBV30; abundance: .; j_gene: TRBJ1-4; CDR3nt: TGTGCCTGGAAAGGACAGGCAGAAAAACTGTTTTTT; CDR3aa: CAWKGQAEKLFF
d_gene: .; v_gene: TRBV6-2/TRBV6-3; abundance: .; j_gene: TRBJ2-4; CDR3nt: TGTGCCAGCAGTTCGGTACAGGTCGCGGCCGTAGGCATTCAGTACTTC; CDR3aa: CASSSVQVAAVGIQYF
d_gene: TRBD2; v_gene: TRBV4-3; abundance: .; j_gene: TRBJ2-1; CDR3nt: TGCGCCAGCAGCCAAGGGTGGAGGAGCGGGGGCCGCTACAATGAGCAGTTCTTC; CDR3aa: CASSQGWRSGGRYNEQFF
d_gene: TRBD1; v_gene: TRBV7-6; abundance: .; j_gene: TRBJ2-5; CDR3nt: TGTGCCAGCAGCTTTGGCGGGACAGGACCCCAAGAGACCCAGTACTTC; CDR3aa: CASSFGGTGPQETQYF
d_gene: .; v_gene: TRBV6-5; abundance: .; j_gene: TRBJ1-5; CDR3nt: TGTGCCAGCAGGTGGGATCAGCCCCAGCATTTT; CDR3aa: CASRWDQPQHF
d_gene: TRBD2; v_gene: TRBV12-3/TRBV12-4; abundance: few; j_gene: TRBJ2-7; CDR3nt: TGTGCCAGCAGTTTAAACGGGGGGGAGCAGTACTTC; CDR3aa: CASSLNGGEQYF
d_gene: .; v_gene: TRBV5-6; abundance: .; j_gene: TRBJ1-1; CDR3nt: TGTGCCAGCAGCTTTAAGAGGGGTTTTGGGAACACTGAAGCTTTCTTT; CDR3aa: CASSFKRGFGNTEAFF
d_gene: .; v_gene: TRBV27; abundance: .; j_gene: TRBJ1-2; CDR3nt: TGTGCCAGCAGTTCTACAGGGAGTACCGTCTATGGCTACACCTTC; CDR3aa: CASSSTGSTVYGYTF
d_gene: .; v_gene: TRBV5-1; abundance: .; j_gene: TRBJ1-1; CDR3nt: TGCGCCAGCACCTCCTTTGACGCAGACACTGAAGCTTTCTTT; CDR3aa: CASTSFDADTEAFF
d_gene: .; v_gene: TRBV28; abundance: once; j_gene: TRBJ2-2; CDR3nt: TGTGCCAGCAGTTTAAGGGCCGAAGGAATGACCGGGGAGCTGTTTTTT; CDR3aa: CASSLRAEGMTGELFF
d_gene: .; v_gene: TRBV7-9; abundance: .; j_gene: TRBJ2-7; CDR3nt: TGTGCCAGCAGCTTAGCGTGGGCCGACGAGCAGTACTTC; CDR3aa: CASSLAWADEQYF
d_gene: .; v_gene: TRBV6-6; abundance: .; j_gene: TRBJ1-4; CDR3nt: TGTGCCAGCAGTTACGTTGGGGTGAAGGATAATGAGAAACTGTTTTTT; CDR3aa: CASSYVGVKDNEKLFF
d_gene: TRBD1; v_gene: TRBV7-2; abundance: .; j_gene: TRBJ1-1; CDR3nt: TGTGCCAGCAGCATCAAACAGGGGGCGGCTGAAGCTTTCTTT; CDR3aa: CASSIKQGAAEAFF
d_gene: .; v_gene: TRBV13; abundance: few; j_gene: TRBJ2-7; CDR3nt: TGTGCCAGCAGCAGACTAGGGATCTCCTACGAGCAGTACTTC; CDR3aa: CASSRLGISYEQYF
d_gene: .; v_gene: TRBV6-5; abundance: .; j_gene: TRBJ2-3; CDR3nt: TGTGCCAGCAGCTCCAAAATGGGGTTGGGCGGGGCGCAGTATTTT; CDR3aa: CASSSKMGLGGAQYF
d_gene: TRBD1; v_gene: TRBV7-2; abundance: .; j_gene: TRBJ1-1; CDR3nt: TGTGCCAGCAGCTTAATCCCGGACAGGGGTAACACTGAAGCTTTCTTT; CDR3aa: CASSLIPDRGNTEAFF
d_gene: TRBD1; v_gene: TRBV4-1; abundance: .; j_gene: TRBJ1-1; CDR3nt: TGCGCCAGCAGCCTTGGACAGGGGTGGAACACTGAAGCTTTCTTT; CDR3aa: CASSLGQGWNTEAFF
d_gene: .; v_gene: TRBV27; abundance: .; j_gene: TRBJ1-1; CDR3nt: TGTGCCAGCAGTTTTGGACAGAACACTGAAGCTTTCTTT; CDR3aa: CASSFGQNTEAFF
d_gene: TRBD1; v_gene: TRBV4-3; abundance: .; j_gene: TRBJ1-2; CDR3nt: TGCGCCAGCAGCCAGTTGACAGGGCCCTATGGCTACACCTTC; CDR3aa: CASSQLTGPYGYTF
d_gene: .; v_gene: TRBV11-2; abundance: .; j_gene: TRBJ1-3; CDR3nt: TGTGCCAGCAGCCCTGGGGGGGGAAACACCATATATTTT; CDR3aa: CASSPGGGNTIYF
d_gene: TRBD2; v_gene: TRBV7-9; abundance: .; j_gene: TRBJ2-1; CDR3nt: TGTGCCCCCGGGACTAGCGGGAGTAATGAGCAGTTCTTC; CDR3aa: CAPGTSGSNEQFF
d_gene: TRBD1; v_gene: TRBV7-2; abundance: .; j_gene: TRBJ2-7; CDR3nt: TGTGCCAGCAGCTTAGGGACAGGGTCCTTCTTGGAGCAGTACTTC; CDR3aa: CASSLGTGSFLEQYF
d_gene: .; v_gene: TRBV2; abundance: .; j_gene: TRBJ1-5; CDR3nt: TGTGCCAGCAGTGTGGTCGGGGACCTTAGCAATCAGCCCCAGCATTTT; CDR3aa: CASSVVGDLSNQPQHF
d_gene: .; v_gene: TRBV27; abundance: once; j_gene: TRBJ1-1; CDR3nt: TGTGCCAGCAGTTTACTCCCGAACACTGAAGCTTTCTTT; CDR3aa: CASSLLPNTEAFF
d_gene: .; v_gene: TRBV7-8; abundance: .; j_gene: TRBJ2-3; CDR3nt: TGTGCCAGCAGCCCAGTGACGGATACGCAGTATTTT; CDR3aa: CASSPVTDTQYF
d_gene: TRBD1; v_gene: TRBV5-4; abundance: .; j_gene: TRBJ1-1; CDR3nt: TGTGCCAGCAGCCAGGGGGGGGCCAGAGGGCCCGCTGAAGCTTTCTTT; CDR3aa: CASSQGGARGPAEAFF
d_gene: .; v_gene: TRBV6-5; abundance: once; j_gene: TRBJ1-5; CDR3nt: TGTGCCAGCAGTTACCCCGTTCCACCGGATCAGCCCCAGCATTTT; CDR3aa: CASSYPVPPDQPQHF
d_gene: .; v_gene: TRBV11-3; abundance: .; j_gene: TRBJ2-5; CDR3nt: TGTGCCAGCAGCAGGACCGGGACTGGGGGGGAGACCCAGTACTTC; CDR3aa: CASSRTGTGGETQYF
d_gene: .; v_gene: TRBV15; abundance: .; j_gene: TRBJ2-7; CDR3nt: TGTGCCACCAGCAGAGACGCAGGACGGAGAACCTACGAGCAGTACTTC; CDR3aa: CATSRDAGRRTYEQYF
d_gene: .; v_gene: TRBV5-1; abundance: .; j_gene: TRBJ1-1; CDR3nt: TGCGCCAGCAGCTTGGTATACTACACTGAAGCTTTCTTT; CDR3aa: CASSLVYYTEAFF
d_gene: .; v_gene: TRBV5-4; abundance: few; j_gene: TRBJ1-2; CDR3nt: TGTGCCAGCAGCTTGGACAGTTTGAGTTATGGCTACACCTTC; CDR3aa: CASSLDSLSYGYTF